This TCR beta chain was sequenced for a study of shared clonotypes between healthy human individuals. As for the study in general: With ages of 18 to 49, the donors were a couple of women and a few men.

Naive CD8 cells, CD45RO-negative and positively selected for CCR7, excluded terminally differentiated effector memory CD45RA+ cells. Only Caucasian adults living in Nashville, Tennessee served as donors. Whole-study results and caveats: The naive CD4 repertoires of a few donors were compared, and around 5.1% of clonotypes were shared.

Each replicate PCR on the sorted subsets used 150 to 200 ng DNA (approximately 33,000 T cell genomes). Here immunoSEQ multiplex PCR was the method, and the copy in TCRdb shows in-frame clones only, minus some. The table has about 2.1 million clones, 93% seen once. The CDR3 has 13 amino acids. Germline CDR1 reads SGDLS; CDR2 reads YYNGEE. Trimming pared 0 bases from V and 5 bases from J, leaving 9 bases between. As for this clone: Antigen specificity is unknown.

This sequence joins TRBV9 and TRBJ2-7; TRBD1 is a possible D gene (6 bases). The receptor was isolated from a man younger than 30 in good health. Some clones in this sample may be carry-over from other donors' samples. Sequenced input: naive CD8+ T cells from PBMCs. The CDR3 nucleotides are TGTGCCAGCAGCGTAGACAGGGACCACGAGCAGTACTTC. It is translated as CASSVDRDHEQYF. The full variable domain, rest sourced from reference TRBV9 and TRBJ2-7, is DSGVTQTPKHLITATGQRVTLRCSPRSGDLSVYWYQQSLDQGLQFLIQYYNGEERAKGNILERFSAQQFPDLHSELNLSSLELGDSALYFCASSVDRDHEQYFGPGTRLTVT.